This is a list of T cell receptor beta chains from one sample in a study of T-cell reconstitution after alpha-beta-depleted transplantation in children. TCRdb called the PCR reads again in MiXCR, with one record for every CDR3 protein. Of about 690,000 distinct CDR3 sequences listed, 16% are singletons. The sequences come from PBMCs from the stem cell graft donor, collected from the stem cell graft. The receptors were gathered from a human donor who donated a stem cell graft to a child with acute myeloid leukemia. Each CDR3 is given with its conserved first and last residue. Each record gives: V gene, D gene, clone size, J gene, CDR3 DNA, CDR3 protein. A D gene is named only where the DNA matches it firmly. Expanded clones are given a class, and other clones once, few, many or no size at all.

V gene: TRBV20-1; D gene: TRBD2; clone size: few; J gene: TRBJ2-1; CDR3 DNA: TGCAGTGCTAGCCCAGTAGCGGGGCTGGGCGATGAGCAGTTCTTC; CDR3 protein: CSASPVAGLGDEQFF
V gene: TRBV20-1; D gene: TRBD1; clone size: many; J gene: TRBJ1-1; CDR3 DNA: TGCAGTGCTCCGGGGACAGGGGGCAGGAACACTGAAGCTTTCTTT; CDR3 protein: CSAPGTGGRNTEAFF
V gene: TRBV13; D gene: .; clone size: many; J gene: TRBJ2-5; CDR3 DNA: TGTGCCAGCAGCTCCCACAGGGACCAAGAGACCCAGTACTTC; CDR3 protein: CASSSHRDQETQYF
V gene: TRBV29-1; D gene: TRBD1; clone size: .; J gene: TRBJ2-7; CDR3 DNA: TGCAGCGTTAAAAACCGGGACAGGGGAGTTTACGAGCAGTACTTC; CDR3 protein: CSVKNRDRGVYEQYF
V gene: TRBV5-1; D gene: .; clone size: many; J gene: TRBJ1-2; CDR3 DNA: TGCGCCAGCACTATGGGGAGCTACCTCAGGGACTATGGCTACACCTTC; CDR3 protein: CASTMGSYLRDYGYTF
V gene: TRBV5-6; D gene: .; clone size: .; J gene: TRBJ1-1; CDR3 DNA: TGTGCCAGCAGCGTGGATAACACTGAAGCTTTCTTT; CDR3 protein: CASSVDNTEAFF
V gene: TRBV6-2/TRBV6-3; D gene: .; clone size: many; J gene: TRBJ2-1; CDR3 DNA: TGTGCCAGCACCCGAGGGGGATCTTACAATGAGCAGTTCTTC; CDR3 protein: CASTRGGSYNEQFF
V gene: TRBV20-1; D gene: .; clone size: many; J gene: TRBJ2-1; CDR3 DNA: TGCAGTGCTCACAGAGACGGGGGGCCAAGCTCCTACAATGAGCAGTTCTTC; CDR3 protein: CSAHRDGGPSSYNEQFF
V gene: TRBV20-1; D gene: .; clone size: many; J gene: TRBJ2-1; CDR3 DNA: TGCAGTGCCCCTGTCTTGGGGGATGAGCAGTTCTTC; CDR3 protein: CSAPVLGDEQFF
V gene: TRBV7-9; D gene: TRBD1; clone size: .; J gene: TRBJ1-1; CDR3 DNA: TGTGCCAGCAGCTCCTGGGACAGGGCATCCCCTGAAGCTTTCTTT; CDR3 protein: CASSSWDRASPEAFF
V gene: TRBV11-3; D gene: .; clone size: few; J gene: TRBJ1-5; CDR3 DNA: TGTGCCAGCAGCTCATACCCCTATGCTGAATCGTCGGGTAGCAATCAGCCCCAGCATTTT; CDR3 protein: CASSSYPYAESSGSNQPQHF
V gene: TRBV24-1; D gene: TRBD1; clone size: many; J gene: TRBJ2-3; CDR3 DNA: TGTGCCACCAGTGTTTCGACAGGGATCACAGATACGCAGTATTTT; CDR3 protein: CATSVSTGITDTQYF
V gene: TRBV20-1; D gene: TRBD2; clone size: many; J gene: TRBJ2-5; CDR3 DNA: TGCAGTGCTTTCGCCAGTAGCGGGGTAAAAGGGGGAGAGACCCAGTACTTC; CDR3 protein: CSAFASSGVKGGETQYF
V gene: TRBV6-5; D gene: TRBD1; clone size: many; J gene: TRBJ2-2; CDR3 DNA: TGTGCCAGCAGTTACTCCCAGGGGGCGGGCGGGGAGCTGTTTTTT; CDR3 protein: CASSYSQGAGGELFF
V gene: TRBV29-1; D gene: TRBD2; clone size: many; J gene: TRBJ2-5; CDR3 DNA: TGCAGCGTCGCAGGGATTAGCGGGGGAGGGGAGACCCAGTACTTC; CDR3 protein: CSVAGISGGGETQYF
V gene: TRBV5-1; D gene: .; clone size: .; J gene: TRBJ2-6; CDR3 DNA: TGCGCCAGCAGCTTGGGCCCACCCGGGTCCTCTGGGGCCAACGTCCTGACTTTC; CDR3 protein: CASSLGPPGSSGANVLTF
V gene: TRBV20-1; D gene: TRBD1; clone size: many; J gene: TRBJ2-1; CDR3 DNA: TGCAGTGCTAGAGATGCGGGACAGGTTAATGAGCAGTTCTTC; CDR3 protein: CSARDAGQVNEQFF
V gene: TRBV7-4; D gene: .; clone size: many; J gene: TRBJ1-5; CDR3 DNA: TGTGCCAGCAGCCCCCGTGGCAGGGCAGGTTTTTTGCCCCAGCATTTT; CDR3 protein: CASSPRGRAGFLPQHF
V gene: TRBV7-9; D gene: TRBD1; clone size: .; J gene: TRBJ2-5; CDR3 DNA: TGTGCCAGCAGCTTAGTGGTGACAGGGGTCAGAGAGACCCAGTACTTC; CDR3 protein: CASSLVVTGVRETQYF
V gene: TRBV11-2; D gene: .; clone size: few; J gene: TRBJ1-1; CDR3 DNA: TGTGCCAGCAGCTTAGGGGTCAGGGTGAAAGAGGACACTGAAGCTTTCTTT; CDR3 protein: CASSLGVRVKEDTEAFF
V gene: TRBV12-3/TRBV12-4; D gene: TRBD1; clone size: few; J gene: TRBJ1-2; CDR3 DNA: TGTGCCAGCAGTTTAAAGTCCAGGGGGAACTATGGCTACACCTTC; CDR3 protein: CASSLKSRGNYGYTF
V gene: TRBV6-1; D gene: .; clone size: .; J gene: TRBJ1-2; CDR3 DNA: TGTGCCAGCAGCCAAGGGATTCTTAACTATGGCTACACCTTC; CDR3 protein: CASSQGILNYGYTF
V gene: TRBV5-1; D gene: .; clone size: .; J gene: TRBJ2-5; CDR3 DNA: TGCGCCAGCTCTAAAGAGGGGCTCCAAGAGACCCAGTACTTC; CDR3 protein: CASSKEGLQETQYF
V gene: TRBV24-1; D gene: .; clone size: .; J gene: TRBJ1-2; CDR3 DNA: TGTGCCACCGGGGGGCAGGGGTACGATGGCTACACCTTC; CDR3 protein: CATGGQGYDGYTF
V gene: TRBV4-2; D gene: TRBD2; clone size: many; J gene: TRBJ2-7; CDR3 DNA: TGTGCCAGTAGCGGGGGGCACTCCTACGAGCAGTACTTC; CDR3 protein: CASSGGHSYEQYF
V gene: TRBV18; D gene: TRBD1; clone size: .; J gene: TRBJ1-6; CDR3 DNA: TGTGCCAGCTCCCCGACAGGGTTGCACAATTCACCCCTCCACTTT; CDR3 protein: CASSPTGLHNSPLHF
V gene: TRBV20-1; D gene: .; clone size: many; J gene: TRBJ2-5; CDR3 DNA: TGCAGTGCTGGATTGGGGGTCCAAGAGACCCAGTACTTC; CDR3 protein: CSAGLGVQETQYF
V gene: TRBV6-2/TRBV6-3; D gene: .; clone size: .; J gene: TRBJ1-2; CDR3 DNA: TGTGCCAGCAGCGACAGGCCTTATGGTGGCTACACCTTC; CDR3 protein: CASSDRPYGGYTF
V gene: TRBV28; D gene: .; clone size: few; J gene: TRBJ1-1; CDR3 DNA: TGTGCCAGCGGTAGTGTGTCGCCTTTGAACACTGAAGCTTTCTTT; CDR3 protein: CASGSVSPLNTEAFF
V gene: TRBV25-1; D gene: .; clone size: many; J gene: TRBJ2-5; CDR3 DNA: TGTGCCAGCAGTGAGGGGGGCGTACCCCAAGAGACCCAGTACTTC; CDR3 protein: CASSEGGVPQETQYF
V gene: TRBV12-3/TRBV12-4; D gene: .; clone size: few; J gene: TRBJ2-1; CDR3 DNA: TGTGCCAGCAGTTTCGGCAGCAATGAGCAGTTCTTC; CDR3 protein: CASSFGSNEQFF
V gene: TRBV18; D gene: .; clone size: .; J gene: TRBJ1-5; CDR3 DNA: TGTGCCAGCACGGAGTCAGGGAATCAGCCCCAGCATTTT; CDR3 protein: CASTESGNQPQHF
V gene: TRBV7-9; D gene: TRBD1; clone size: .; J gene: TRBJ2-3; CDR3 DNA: TGTGCCAGCAGCTTAGGTACAGGGGTCCGCACAGATACGCAGTATTTT; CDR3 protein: CASSLGTGVRTDTQYF
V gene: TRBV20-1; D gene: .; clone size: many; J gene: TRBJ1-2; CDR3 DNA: TGCAGTCCCCAGGGGAGGGGCTATCGTGGCTACACCTTC; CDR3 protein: CSPQGRGYRGYTF
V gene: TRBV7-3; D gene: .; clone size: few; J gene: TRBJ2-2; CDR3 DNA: TGTGCCAGCAGCTCCGTGGTGGGGACCGGGGAGCTGTTTTTT; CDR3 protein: CASSSVVGTGELFF
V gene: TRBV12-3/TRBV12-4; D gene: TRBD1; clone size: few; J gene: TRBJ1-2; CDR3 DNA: TGTGCCAGCAGCCACAGGGGGCACGGCTATGGCTACACCTTC; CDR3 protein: CASSHRGHGYGYTF